The 7 T cell receptor beta chains reported below all come from one sample, sequenced in a study of cytomegalovirus exposure and HLA in healthy donors listed by TCRdb under 2017. Preparation of the library involved the immunoSEQ multiplex PCR assay. For the multiplex PCR, a mixture combining 60 forward primers for TCR Vbeta segments and 13 reverse primers for TCR Jbeta segments was used. TCRdb mirrors the immuneACCESS table, restricted to in-frame sequences. Some clones are absent from its copies; in checked studies, under half trace to an unresolved V gene, and the reason for the others is unknown. This sample holds around 64,000 clones; around 64% were observed only once. The ten top clones hold 3% to 3.5% of the sample. The sequenced sample was PBMCs. The receptors come from a woman between 45 and 60 years old in good health and CMV-seronegative.

The J gene is TRBJ2-7, the V gene TRBV28; 14 nucleotides agree with TRBD2. The V segment lost 5 bases and the J segment 4 bases; nucleotides outside the gene matches: 16. CDR1 is MDHEN, CDR2 SYDVKM, per germline. The CDR3 consists of 19 residues. CDR3 coding DNA: TGTGCCAGCAGTACCGTTTCCGGGACTAGCGGGAGCCGGTGGTACGAGCAGTACTTC. Amino acids: CASSTVSGTSGSRWYEQYF.

This clone was seen a few times. This chain uses TRBV28 with TRBJ1-1; tentative D call: TRBD1 (5 bases). CDR1 is MDHEN and CDR2 is SYDVKM in the germline V gene. V shed 3 bases and J shed 4 bases, with 18 bases lying between them. The CDR3 has 16 residues. The CDR3 protein is CASSFAGRGLGTEAFF. The CDR3 nucleotides read TGTGCCAGCAGTTTCGCAGGAAGGGGCCTCGGCACTGAAGCTTTCTTT.

A few counts support this clone. As DNA, the CDR3 is TGTGCCAGCAGCCTCGTGCCAGGCAATGAAAAACTGTTTTTT. This sequence encodes CASSLVPGNEKLFF. V usage is TRBV6-5 and J usage is TRBJ1-4; D is uncertain. Trimming took 6 bases from V and 5 from J, leaving 13 bases between them. CDR3 length: 14 residues. Per the germline V gene, CDR1 is MNHEY and CDR2 is SVGAGI.

The rearrangement links TRBV2 to TRBJ1-5; possible D gene TRBD1, 6 bases. Per the germline V gene, CDR1 is SNHLY and CDR2 is FYNNEI. The CDR3 loop spans 15 amino acids. V was shortened by 1 base and J by 2 bases, with 9 bases between the two germline ends. CDR3 amino acids: CASSEEPGGNQPQHF. CDR3 bases: TGTGCCAGCAGTGAAGAACCAGGGGGCAATCAGCCCCAGCATTTT.

The chain couples TRBV5-6 to TRBJ2-3, with 10 bases matching TRBD1. The germline CDR1 and CDR2 sequences are SGHDT and YYEEEE. The J segment lost 6 bases and the V segment lost 4 bases, leaving 8 bases of the junction unmatched. The CDR3 length is 15 residues. The CDR3 is CASSTPGQGTDTQYF. The CDR3 region has the DNA TGTGCCAGCAGCACCCCGGGACAGGGGACGGATACGCAGTATTTT.

The V and J genes are TRBV19 and TRBJ2-7; 9 nucleotides align to TRBD2. The V segment lost 3 bases and the J segment 0 bases; nucleotides outside the gene matches: 9. This CDR3 contains 17 residues. Looked up from germline, CDR1 is LNHDA and CDR2 is SQIVND (reference sequence). The chain's CDR3 is CASSMREGLFISYEQYF. CDR3 coding DNA: TGTGCCAGTAGTATGCGGGAGGGCCTCTTTATCTCCTACGAGCAGTACTTC.

The rearrangement joins TRBV4-1 to TRBJ2-1, with TRBD2 identical over 15 bases. CDR3 length: 19 residues. The junction had 14 bases not matched to a gene; V was cut back by 0 bases and J by 11 bases. Germline CDR1 reads MGHRA; CDR2 reads YSYEKL. DNA for the CDR3: TGCGCCAGCAGCCAAGAAGGCCTTACCCTGGGACTAGCGGGAGGTAAGCAGTTCTTC. It specifies CASSQEGLTLGLAGGKQFF.